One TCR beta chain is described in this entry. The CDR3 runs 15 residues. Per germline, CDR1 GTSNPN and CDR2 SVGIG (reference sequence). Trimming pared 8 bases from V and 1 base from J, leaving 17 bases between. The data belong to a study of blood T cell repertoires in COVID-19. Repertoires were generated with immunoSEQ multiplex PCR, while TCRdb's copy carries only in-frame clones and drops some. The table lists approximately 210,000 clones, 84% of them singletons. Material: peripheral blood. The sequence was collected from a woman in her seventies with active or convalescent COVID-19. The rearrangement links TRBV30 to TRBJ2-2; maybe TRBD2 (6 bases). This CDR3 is CAPLCPRENTGELFF. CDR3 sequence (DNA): TGTGCCCCCCTCTGTCCGCGGGAGAACACCGGGGAGCTGTTTTTT.